This T cell receptor (beta chain) was sequenced during a study of blood T cell repertoires in COVID-19. Study-level background: The analysed material was cDNA or gDNA that came from T cells, B-cell-depleted T cells, or PBMCs.

Sequenced by immunoSEQ multiplex PCR; TCRdb stores in-frame clones only, minus some. This table has 250,000 to 350,000 clones, 84% appearing once. This clone turned up a few times. The receptor's source is a human donor with COVID-19, enrolled during active disease. The donor label of this sample is uncertain. The specimen was peripheral blood.

The DNA of the CDR3 is TGTGCCAGCAGCTTAGCCGCGACAGGCCCGAGCACAGATACGCAGTATTTT. Protein: CASSLAATGPSTDTQYF. The V call is TRBV7-4, the J call TRBJ2-3; D perhaps matches TRBD1 (6 bases). The CDR3 contains 17 residues. Trimming took 0 bases from V and 0 from J, leaving 13 bases between them. Per the germline V gene, CDR1 is SGHVT and CDR2 is SQSDAQ.